This TCR beta chain was obtained from a study of beta chain features in type 1 diabetes. Findings of the study overall: Insertion counts at VDJ junctions were lower in type 1 diabetes patients, who also showed more deletions there. Type 1 diabetes patients had TCRB CDR3s that were shorter (moderately but significantly so) in all four CD4+ subsets.

Sequenced material consisted of expressed TCRB transcripts (all of the isolated RNA was reverse transcribed). Average reads for naive, central memory and regulatory T cell samples were about 3.57 million. The repertoire was sequenced with immunoSEQ multiplex PCR; TCRdb's copy has only in-frame clones and lacks some. This sample has about 230,000 clones, with more than 15% found just once. The CDR3 is 12 residues long. V gave up 2 bases and J gave up 5 bases, with 8 bases separating them. Looked up from germline, CDR1 is SQVTM and CDR2 is ANQGSEA. This clone was seen a handful of times. Its antigen remains unknown.

This sequence joins TRBV29-1 and TRBJ2-3; TRBD2 is a possible D gene (5 bases). Sequencing was done on a sample of naive CD4+ T cells from blood. The clonotype was recovered from a man aged 25-45 years with type 1 diabetes. CDR3 sequence reads: CSVESGLDTQYF. In DNA, the CDR3 is TGCAGCGTTGAATCGGGATTAGATACGCAGTATTTT.